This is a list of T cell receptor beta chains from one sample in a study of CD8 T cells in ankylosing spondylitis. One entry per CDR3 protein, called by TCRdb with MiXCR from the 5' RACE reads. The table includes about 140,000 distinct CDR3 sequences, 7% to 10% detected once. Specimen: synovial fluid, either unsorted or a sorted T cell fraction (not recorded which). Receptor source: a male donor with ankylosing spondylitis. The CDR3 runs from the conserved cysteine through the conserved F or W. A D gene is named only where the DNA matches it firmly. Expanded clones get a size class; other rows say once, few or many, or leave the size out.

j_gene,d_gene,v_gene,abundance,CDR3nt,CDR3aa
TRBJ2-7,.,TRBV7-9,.,TGTGCCAGCAGCTTTGACTCCCGGTACGAGCAGTACTTC,CASSFDSRYEQYF
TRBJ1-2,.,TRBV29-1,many,TGCAGCGTTGACCCCCTGAGAGGCTACACCTTC,CSVDPLRGYTF
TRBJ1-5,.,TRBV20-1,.,TGCAGTGCTTCGGACCCGAATCAGCCCCAGCATTTT,CSASDPNQPQHF
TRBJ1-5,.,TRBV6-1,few,TGTGCCAGCACGTCATACGGGAACAATCAGCCCCAGCATTTT,CASTSYGNNQPQHF
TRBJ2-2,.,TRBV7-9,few,TGTGCCAGCAGCTTTCTCCAGGGTCACACCGGGGAGCTGTTTTTT,CASSFLQGHTGELFF
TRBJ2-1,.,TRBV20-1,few,TGCAGTGCTAGAGCCTCCGACTTCTTCGAGCAGTTCTTC,CSARASDFFEQFF
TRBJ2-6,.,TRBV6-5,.,TGTGCCAGCAGTTACTCCCCCGAGGCCAACGTCCTGACTTTC,CASSYSPEANVLTF
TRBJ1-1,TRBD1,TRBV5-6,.,TGTGCCAGCAGCTTGGTGGTTACAGGGGGAATGAACACTGAAGCTTTCTTT,CASSLVVTGGMNTEAFF
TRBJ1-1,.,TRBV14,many,TGTGCCAGCAGCCAAGGCCTTGGGAGCCTGAACACTGAAGCTTTCTTT,CASSQGLGSLNTEAFF
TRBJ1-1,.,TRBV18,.,TGTGCCAGCTCACCAATAGTGAACACTGAAGCTTTCTTT,CASSPIVNTEAFF
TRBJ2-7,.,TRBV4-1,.,TGCGCCAGCAGCCAAGGTCCTTGGAACGAGCAGTACTTC,CASSQGPWNEQYF
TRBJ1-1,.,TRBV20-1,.,TGCAGTGCTAGATCGGGAGGGTTCACTGAAGCTTTCTTT,CSARSGGFTEAFF
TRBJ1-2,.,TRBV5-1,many,TGCGCCAGCAGCTTGACGGCCGATTCTAACTATGGCTACACCTTC,CASSLTADSNYGYTF
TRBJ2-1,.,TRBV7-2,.,TGTGCCAGCAGCCGCCGGGATCCACGGGATGAGCAGTTCTTC,CASSRRDPRDEQFF
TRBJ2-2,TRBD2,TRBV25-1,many,TGTGCCAGCAGTGAACTTGGACTAGCGGGCCCTAATCGAGACACCGGGGAGCTGTTTTTT,CASSELGLAGPNRDTGELFF
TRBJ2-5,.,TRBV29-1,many,TGCAGCTTTTCCCTCCTTGGGACAATGGAGACCCAGTACTTC,CSFSLLGTMETQYF
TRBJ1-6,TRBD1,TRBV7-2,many,TGTGCCAGCAGCGTGAACAGGGGTGGTTTGTCACCCCTCCACTTT,CASSVNRGGLSPLHF
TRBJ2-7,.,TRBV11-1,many,TGTGCCAGCAGCTTCGGCGGGGATTACGAGCAGTACTTC,CASSFGGDYEQYF
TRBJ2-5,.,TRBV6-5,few,TGTGCCAGCAGTTCCAGAGACAGGCAAGAGACCCAGTACTTC,CASSSRDRQETQYF
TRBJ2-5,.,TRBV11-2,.,TGTGCCAGCAGCTTAAGGGACCCCGGGATGACCCAGTACTTC,CASSLRDPGMTQYF
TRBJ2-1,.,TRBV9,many,TGTGCCAGCAGCGTGAACCCTTTATACAATGAGCAGTTCTTC,CASSVNPLYNEQFF
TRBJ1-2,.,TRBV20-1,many,TGCAGTGCTTCCAGAGGGGGCTACACCTTC,CSASRGGYTF
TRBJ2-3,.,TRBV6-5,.,TGTGCCAGCAGTTCCACCCGGGTTGGATATACGCAGTATTTT,CASSSTRVGYTQYF
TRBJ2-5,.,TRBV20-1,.,TGCAGTGTTTGGGCCCAGGGGGGCCTAGGGACCCAGTACTTC,CSVWAQGGLGTQYF
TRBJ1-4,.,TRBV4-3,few,TGCGCCAGCAGCCAGGGTCCTGGGGGAACTAATGAAAAACTGTTTTTT,CASSQGPGGTNEKLFF
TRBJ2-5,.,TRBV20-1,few,TGCAGTGCTAGAGGCCGGGGACTTACAGAGACCCAGTACTTC,CSARGRGLTETQYF
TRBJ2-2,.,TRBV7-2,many,TGTGCCAGCAGCTTAGGTCGACGACCCACCGGGGAGCTGTTTTTT,CASSLGRRPTGELFF
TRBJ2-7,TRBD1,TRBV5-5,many,TGTGCCAGCAGAAGGACCGGGACAGCCAACTCCTACGAGCAGTACTTC,CASRRTGTANSYEQYF
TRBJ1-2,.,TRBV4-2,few,TGTGCCAGCAGCCAAGATGGCCGGCTTGACCGTGGCTACACCTTC,CASSQDGRLDRGYTF
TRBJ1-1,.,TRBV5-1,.,TGCGCCAGCAGCTTCTTCGGGCAGCTTGGGGACACTGAAGCTTTCTTT,CASSFFGQLGDTEAFF
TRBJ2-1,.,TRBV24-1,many,TGTGCCACCAGTGAACAGGTTAAGGCGACAGGTTCCTACAATGAGCAGTTCTTC,CATSEQVKATGSYNEQFF
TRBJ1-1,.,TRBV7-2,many,TGTGCCAGCAGCTTATTACCCAGCCTTAACACTGAAGCTTTCTTT,CASSLLPSLNTEAFF
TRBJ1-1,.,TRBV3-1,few,TGTGCCAGCAGCCCCGACAGCTCAGGACGAGCTTTCTTT,CASSPDSSGRAFF
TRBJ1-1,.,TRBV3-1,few,TGTGCCAGCAGCCAAGTTTCGGGGACTGAAGCTTTCTTT,CASSQVSGTEAFF
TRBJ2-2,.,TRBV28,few,TGTGCCAGCAGGTCGCAAATCACCGGGGAGCTGTTTTTT,CASRSQITGELFF
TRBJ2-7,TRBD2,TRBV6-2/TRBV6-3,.,TGTGCCAGCAGGCTGGGAGGGGTCCTCTACGAGCAGTACTTC,CASRLGGVLYEQYF
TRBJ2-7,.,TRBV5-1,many,TGCGCCAGCAGCTTTGTGGGCGACGAGCAGTACTTC,CASSFVGDEQYF